This entry describes one TCR beta chain. Its antigen is unknown. cDNA molecules carried unique molecular identifiers, and template switching added a universal primer site. Via MiXCR, TCRdb re-called the 5' RACE reads, giving one row per CDR3 protein. The sample carries roughly 230,000 distinct CDR3 sequences, roughly 8% recorded once. The data belong to a study of identical twins. Study results and limitations: Analyses of zero insertions could be partly confounded by invariant MAIT and iNKT cells. Abundant beta clonotypes from cord blood had fewer insertions, unlike memory repertoires, which showed none.

From germline, CDR1 is SQVTM and CDR2 ANQGSEA. Trimming took off 4 bases at V and 7 bases at J, with 14 bases between the two ends. The length of the CDR3 is 13 residues. Separately, the same data were catalogued under a study of yellow fever vaccine responses in identical twins. Per that paper: Each twin's T cell response to the vaccine was reported to look partly convergent and partly personalized.

The TCR comes from a woman under 30 in good health. The gene calls are TRBV29-1 and TRBJ2-1; D uncertain. The sample taken for sequencing was CD8+ T cells sorted from blood. CDR3 coding DNA: TGCAGCGTTGCCACGACAAGGGTAAATGAGCAGTTCTTC. Amino acid sequence: CSVATTRVNEQFF.